This is a list of T cell receptor beta chains from one sample in a study of PD-1 blockade in classical Hodgkin lymphoma. Assay: immunoSEQ multiplex PCR; the TCRdb copy retains only in-frame clones and omits some. The table shows some 62,000 clones, with 88% occurring only once. The sequenced sample was peripheral blood mononuclear cells (PBMCs), obtained at baseline. These receptors all come from a human donor with classical Hodgkin lymphoma. Each CDR3 is given with its conserved first and last residue. A D gene is named only where the DNA matches it firmly. Size is omitted from some rows. Given values are once, few, many or a class for expanded clones.

-	once	TRBV4-2	TRBJ2-1	TGTGCCAGCAGCCAAGATGGGAGTTTGGGGGGCGAGAAGTTCTTC	CASSQDGSLGGEKFF
-	-	TRBV7-2	TRBJ2-5	TGTGCCAGCAGCTCGCAAGAGACCCAGTACTTC	CASSSQETQYF
-	-	TRBV15	TRBJ1-4	TGTGCCGCCAAGGATGCAACTAATGAAAAACTGTTTTTT	CAAKDATNEKLFF
-	-	TRBV4-1	TRBJ2-3	TGCGCCAGCAGCCAAGATGATCAGGGGGGTGCAGATACGCAGTATTTT	CASSQDDQGGADTQYF
-	-	TRBV7-6	TRBJ2-1	TGTGCCAGCAGCCCCGTCGGAAATGAGCAGTTCTTC	CASSPVGNEQFF
TRBD1	-	TRBV7-2	TRBJ1-1	TGTGCCAGCAGCCTCGGGGACAGTCACACTGAAGCTTTCTTT	CASSLGDSHTEAFF
-	-	TRBV12-2	TRBJ2-2	TGTGCAAGTCGCCAGCCCACGGAATCAGGGTCGTCCAGGGTTGTAGCATACACCGGGGAGCTGTTTTTT	CASRQPTESGSSRVVAYTGELFF
TRBD1	-	TRBV7-6	TRBJ1-4	TGTGCCAGCAGCTTAGGTGACAGGGAGTACGGAAAACTGTTTTTT	CASSLGDREYGKLFF
-	-	TRBV11-2	TRBJ1-6	TGTGCCAGCAGCTTAGATTCAAGCTCACCCCTCCACTTT	CASSLDSSSPLHF
TRBD1	-	TRBV19	TRBJ2-7	TGTGCCAGTAGCGGCGTGCCGGGACAGGGCCAATACGAGCAGTACTTC	CASSGVPGQGQYEQYF
TRBD2	-	TRBV7-9	TRBJ2-3	TGTGCCAGCAGCCCCCGAGCGGGGCTGACAGATACGCAGTATTTT	CASSPRAGLTDTQYF
-	-	TRBV28	TRBJ2-1	TGTGCCAGCAACCTCCTAGGTCCTCAGAATGAGCAGTTCTTC	CASNLLGPQNEQFF
-	-	TRBV5-1	TRBJ2-5	TGCGCCAGCAGCCGTACTATCTACACTGAAGAGACCCAGTACTTC	CASSRTIYTEETQYF
-	-	TRBV9	TRBJ2-5	TGTGCCAGCAGCGTATCGGGCAACCGGGAGACCCAGTACTTC	CASSVSGNRETQYF
-	-	TRBV5-8	TRBJ1-2	TGTGCCAGCAGCTTGGAGGCTAACTATGGCTACACCTTC	CASSLEANYGYTF
-	-	TRBV2	TRBJ2-7	TGTGCCAGCATAGGCGCGGGGTCATACTACGAGCAGTACTTC	CASIGAGSYYEQYF
-	-	TRBV7-2	TRBJ2-7	TGTGCCAGCAGCTTAGCTAACTACGAGCAGTACTTC	CASSLANYEQYF
TRBD1	-	TRBV7-3	TRBJ2-2	TGTGCCAGCAGCTTATCAGGGGGCGACACCGGGGAGCTGTTTTTT	CASSLSGGDTGELFF
TRBD1	-	TRBV19	TRBJ2-2	TGTGCCAGTAGTATAGGGACAGGGTTGGCCGGGGAGCTGTTTTTT	CASSIGTGLAGELFF
TRBD1	-	TRBV4-1	TRBJ1-1	TGCGCCAGCAGCCAAGATTTGGGACAGGGAACGGTCACTGAAGCTTTCTTT	CASSQDLGQGTVTEAFF
-	few	TRBV5-1	TRBJ2-3	TGCGCCAGCAGCTTGGGGACTAGCACAGATACGCAGTATTTT	CASSLGTSTDTQYF
-	-	TRBV10-3	TRBJ1-1	TGTGCCATCAGTGAGTCCTGGGGGAGGGAGGGGGCTTTCTTT	CAISESWGREGAFF
-	-	TRBV19	TRBJ1-5	TGTGCCAGTAGTGCCTCGCCCGTAGATCAGCCCCAGCATTTT	CASSASPVDQPQHF
-	-	TRBV11-3	TRBJ1-6	TGTGCCAGCAGCTTAGCCGGGTGGAATTCACCCCTCCACTTT	CASSLAGWNSPLHF
TRBD1	-	TRBV29-1	TRBJ1-2	TGCAGCGTTGGGACAGGGTCTTATGGCTACACCTTC	CSVGTGSYGYTF
-	-	TRBV28	TRBJ1-2	TGTGCCAGCAGTTCGGACTCCACTAACTATGGCTACACCTTC	CASSSDSTNYGYTF
-	-	TRBV7-9	TRBJ1-1	TGTGCCAGCAGCTTAAGTCACGGGAGGGACACTGAAGCTTTCTTT	CASSLSHGRDTEAFF
TRBD2	-	TRBV5-1	TRBJ2-3	TGCGCCAGCAGCTTGGCCAGCGTCGCGGGGGGGCCAGATACGCAGTATTTT	CASSLASVAGGPDTQYF
TRBD1	-	TRBV28	TRBJ2-7	TGTGCCAGCAGAACCACGGACAGGGGGTCCTACGAGCAGTACTTC	CASRTTDRGSYEQYF
-	-	TRBV30	TRBJ2-2	TGTGCCTGGAGACTCGTGTTGAACACCGGGGAGCTGTTTTTT	CAWRLVLNTGELFF
-	-	TRBV5-1	TRBJ1-1	TGCGCCAGCAGGACGGATCCGGTAAACACTGAAGCTTTCTTT	CASRTDPVNTEAFF
-	-	TRBV10-3	TRBJ2-1	TGTGCCATCAGTGACCCGCGTGGGGGTGAGCAGTTCTTC	CAISDPRGGEQFF
-	-	TRBV30	TRBJ1-4	TGTGCCTGGAGGTATATCCACAGGGAGGATGAAAAACTGTTTTTT	CAWRYIHREDEKLFF
-	-	TRBV18	TRBJ2-2	TGTGCCAGCTCAGGACAGATTACGAACACCGGGGAGCTGTTTTTT	CASSGQITNTGELFF
-	-	TRBV5-1	TRBJ2-7	TGCGCCAGCAGGACCGCGGTGGGGGCCTCGGGTGAGCAGTACTTC	CASRTAVGASGEQYF
TRBD2	-	TRBV19	TRBJ2-7	TGTGCCAGTAGTATCCGCTTTCTTAGCGGGGGGACCTACGAGCAGTACTTC	CASSIRFLSGGTYEQYF
-	-	TRBV6-5	TRBJ2-3	TGTGCCAGCAGGCGGGCGACAGAAGGGGATACGCAGTATTTT	CASRRATEGDTQYF
TRBD1	few	TRBV9	TRBJ1-6	TGTGCCAGCAGCGTAATCGGCGGCGGGACAGGGGTGGACCCCCTCCACTTT	CASSVIGGGTGVDPLHF
-	-	TRBV5-1	TRBJ1-4	TGCGCCAGCAGCTTGGAGCCGGTCGCAACTAATGAAAAACTGTTTTTT	CASSLEPVATNEKLFF
-	once	TRBV13	TRBJ2-7	TGTGCCAGCAGCTTAGGGTTATCCTACGAGCAGTACTTC	CASSLGLSYEQYF
TRBD2	-	TRBV7-6	TRBJ2-7	TGTGCCAGCAGCCCTGGACTAGCGGGGGGGTGGAGCTCCTACGAGCAGTACTTC	CASSPGLAGGWSSYEQYF
-	-	TRBV4-3	TRBJ2-5	TGCGCCAGCAGGATGGCAGGCCAAGAGACCCAGTACTTC	CASRMAGQETQYF
TRBD2	once	TRBV11-2	TRBJ2-1	TGTGCCAGCAGCTCCACAACTAGCGGGGGGAACAATGAGCAGTTCTTC	CASSSTTSGGNNEQFF
-	-	TRBV6-6	TRBJ1-5	TGTGCCAGCAGCTTCACAGGTCATAGCAATCAGCCCCAGCATTTT	CASSFTGHSNQPQHF
-	-	TRBV15	TRBJ2-3	TGTGCCACCAGCAGAGGCGAGGAAAATACGCAGTATTTT	CATSRGEENTQYF
TRBD1	-	TRBV2	TRBJ2-5	TGTGCCAGCCTAGACCAACCTCGGACAGGGGGGGTAGAGACCCAGTACTTC	CASLDQPRTGGVETQYF
TRBD1	-	TRBV9	TRBJ1-1	TGTGCCAGCAGCGGGACAGGCCTCGCGGGTGGGATGAACACTGAAGCTTTCTTT	CASSGTGLAGGMNTEAFF
-	-	TRBV6-5	TRBJ2-6	TGTGCCAGCAGTTCACTAGGGGCCAACGTCCTGACTTTC	CASSSLGANVLTF
TRBD1	-	TRBV14	TRBJ1-1	TGTGCCAGCCACAGGGGCGTTGACACTGAAGCTTTCTTT	CASHRGVDTEAFF
-	few	TRBV7-9	TRBJ2-7	TGTGCCAGCAGACCCGGGACGGACGCGAAGAACGAGCAGTACTTC	CASRPGTDAKNEQYF